The 11 T cell receptor beta chains reported below all come from one sample, sequenced in a study of cytomegalovirus exposure and HLA in healthy donors. PCR was performed using 60 Vbeta and 13 Jbeta primers. Data came from immunoSEQ multiplex PCR; TCRdb stores just in-frame clones and leaves some out. The sample holds over 75,000 clones; more than 55% are singletons and the top ten take about 2.3%. Sequencing was done on a sample of PBMCs. These receptors were obtained from a human donor in good health.

J is TRBJ1-5 and V is TRBV6-5; no clear D. Germline assignment: CDR1 MNHEY and CDR2 SVGAGI. The CDR3 has 14 residues. The V gene lost 6 bases and the J gene lost 0 bases, with 9 bases spanning the gap. The DNA for the CDR3 is TGTGCCAGCAGCCCCTCTTATAGCAATCAGCCCCAGCATTTT. It is translated as CASSPSYSNQPQHF.

The chain couples TRBV7-8 to TRBJ1-1, with D possibly TRBD1 on 6 matching bases. Germline-derived CDR1 and CDR2 are SGHVS and FQNEAQ. V was trimmed by 11 bases and J by 1 base, leaving 17 bases between them. The CDR3 is 14 residues long. The CDR3 reads CASTQQGRNTEAFF. CDR3 sequence (DNA): TGTGCCTCAACCCAACAGGGCAGGAACACTGAAGCTTTCTTT.

The chain carries TRBV5-1 and TRBJ1-4; 7 bases are shared with TRBD1. The CDR3 loop spans 15 amino acids. Germline V lookup: CDR1 SGHRS, CDR2 YFSETQ. V shed 4 bases, J shed 3 bases, and the junction held 6 bases outside the gene matches. CDR3 nucleotide sequence: TGCGCCAGCAGCGATATTCAGGGGGCTAATGAAAAACTGTTTTTT. Protein product: CASSDIQGANEKLFF.

The gene calls are TRBV21-1 and TRBJ1-2; the table gives TRBD1 as D, unverified against the DNA. TRBV21-1 is classified as a pseudogene. The CDR3 loop spans 14 amino acids. The CDR3 sequence: CASSKDRASGGYTF. CDR3 coding DNA: TGTGCCAGCAGCAAAGACAGGGCATCCGGCGGCTACACCTTC.

V gene TRBV13 combines with J gene TRBJ2-3; 11 nucleotides line up with TRBD2. The CDR3 sequence is 18 residues long. CDR1 PRHDT and CDR2 FYEKMQ come from the germline V gene (reference sequence). J gave up 4 bases and V 6 bases, and 15 bases lay outside the gene matches. CDR3 nucleotides: TGTGCCAGCAGTCGCGGGAGTAGCGGGGGGGCAATGGCAGATACGCAGTATTTT. Translated, it gives CASSRGSSGGAMADTQYF.

The chain links TRBV19 to TRBJ2-5; D ambiguous. The CDR3 consists of 14 residues. Germline V gene lookup returns CDR1 LNHDA and CDR2 SQIVND (reference sequence). The V end lost 5 bases, the J end lost 5 bases, and 15 bases lay between the germline ends. The CDR3 DNA reads as TGTGCCAGTAGTCCAAGAGCACGCTTTGAGACCCAGTACTTC. Protein product: CASSPRARFETQYF.

The sample holds one count of this clone. V is TRBV5-6 and J is TRBJ2-1; TRBD1 matches 12 bases. Germline-derived CDR1 and CDR2 are SGHDT and YYEEEE. Trimming at V came to 6 bases and at J to 7 bases, leaving 5 bases not matched to a gene. This CDR3 comprises 14 residues. This CDR3 is CASIWGQGANEQFF. As DNA, the CDR3 is TGTGCCAGCATTTGGGGACAGGGGGCAAATGAGCAGTTCTTC.

Comment on this clone: The same CDR3 can be traced to other DNA sequences in this sample. V and J are TRBV7-9 and TRBJ1-5, with no clear D. CDR1 SEHNR and CDR2 FQNEAQ come from the germline V gene (reference sequence). V was shortened by 5 bases and J by 2 bases, with 10 bases between the two germline ends. This CDR3 is 14 amino acids long. CDR3 DNA sequence: TGTGCCAGCAGCATTAGCGGAGGCAATCAGCCCCAGCATTTT. Amino acid sequence: CASSISGGNQPQHF. The entire variable domain, with the rest obtained from reference TRBV7-9 and TRBJ1-5, is as follows: DTGVSQNPRHKITKRGQNVTFRCDPISEHNRLYWYRQTLGQGPEFLTYFQNEAQLEKSRLLSDRFSAERPKGSFSTLEIQRTEQGDSAMYLCASSISGGNQPQHFGDGTRLSIL.

This chain uses TRBV25-1 with TRBJ1-3; 7 positions match TRBD1. Per germline, CDR1 MGHDK and CDR2 SYGVNS. CDR3 length: 14 residues. The junction had 12 bases not matched to a gene; V was cut back by 8 bases and J by 8 bases. CDR3 bases: TGTGCCAGCGCTGGACAGGCCTTCCTAGACACCATATATTTT. The encoded protein is CASAGQAFLDTIYF.

This clone showed up just a few times. This chain links TRBV2 with TRBJ2-2, with 9 bases that match TRBD1. J gave up 6 bases and V 7 bases, and 9 bases lay outside the gene matches. Germline V CDR1 and CDR2: SNHLY, FYNNEI. The CDR3 spans 15 residues. The DNA of the CDR3 is TGTGCCAGCACCACAGACAGGGGGAAGTCCGGGGAGCTGTTTTTT. It yields the protein CASTTDRGKSGELFF.

This chain uses TRBV2 with TRBJ2-1, with 8 bases lining up with TRBD2. Trimming took 0 bases from V and 7 from J; bases not matched to a gene: 8. Germline loops: CDR1 SNHLY, CDR2 FYNNEI. The CDR3 sequence is 16 residues long. The CDR3 here is CASSEAITGGRNEQFF. CDR3 coding DNA: TGTGCCAGCAGTGAAGCGATAACGGGGGGGCGGAATGAGCAGTTCTTC.